A selection of T cell receptor beta chains follows, all from one sample in a study of graft-versus-host responses after intestinal transplantation. Repertoires were generated with immunoSEQ multiplex PCR, while TCRdb's copy carries only in-frame clones and drops some. The table records under 50,000 clones, more than 80% of them present only once. The input for sequencing was PBMCs, taken 734 days after intestinal transplantation. The receptors shown here come from a human patient who received an intestinal transplant, so some T cells may come from the graft donor. Both conserved end residues are part of each CDR3. The D gene is left open where the match is weak. A row's size may be missing; if present it is once, few, many or a size class.

j_gene: TRBJ2-1; d_gene: .; abundance: .; v_gene: TRBV11-2; CDR3aa: CASSLEGEQFF; CDR3nt: TGTGCCAGCAGCTTAGAGGGAGAGCAGTTCTTC
j_gene: TRBJ1-1; d_gene: TRBD1; abundance: .; v_gene: TRBV7-9; CDR3aa: CASSLTGAVNTEAFF; CDR3nt: TGTGCCAGCAGCCTGACAGGGGCAGTGAACACTGAAGCTTTCTTT
j_gene: TRBJ2-7; d_gene: .; abundance: .; v_gene: TRBV28; CDR3aa: CASNTGTPASEQYF; CDR3nt: TGTGCCAGCAATACAGGGACTCCGGCCTCCGAGCAGTACTTC
j_gene: TRBJ2-5; d_gene: TRBD1; abundance: .; v_gene: TRBV7-3; CDR3aa: CASSLMGQNRKETQYF; CDR3nt: TGTGCCAGCAGCTTAATGGGACAGAATCGGAAAGAGACCCAGTACTTC
j_gene: TRBJ1-1; d_gene: .; abundance: once; v_gene: TRBV19; CDR3aa: CASSIRNTGNTEAFF; CDR3nt: TGTGCCAGTAGTATAAGAAACACAGGGAACACTGAAGCTTTCTTT
j_gene: TRBJ2-7; d_gene: TRBD1; abundance: .; v_gene: TRBV19; CDR3aa: CASSPGTGVLAYEQYF; CDR3nt: TGTGCCAGTAGTCCCGGGACAGGGGTTCTCGCCTACGAGCAGTACTTC
j_gene: TRBJ2-5; d_gene: .; abundance: .; v_gene: TRBV7-2; CDR3aa: CASNLSPGLAGGTQYF; CDR3nt: TGTGCCAGCAACCTCAGTCCGGGGCTAGCAGGAGGGACCCAGTACTTC
j_gene: TRBJ2-1; d_gene: .; abundance: .; v_gene: TRBV9; CDR3aa: CASSVTSYNEQFF; CDR3nt: TGTGCCAGCAGCGTAACCAGCTACAATGAGCAGTTCTTC
j_gene: TRBJ2-3; d_gene: TRBD1; abundance: .; v_gene: TRBV11-1; CDR3aa: CASRPGTGADTQYF; CDR3nt: TGTGCCAGCAGACCGGGTACAGGGGCAGATACGCAGTATTTT
j_gene: TRBJ2-3; d_gene: .; abundance: .; v_gene: TRBV11-2; CDR3aa: CASSLLESTDTQYF; CDR3nt: TGTGCCAGCAGCTTACTGGAGAGCACAGATACGCAGTATTTT
j_gene: TRBJ2-5; d_gene: .; abundance: .; v_gene: TRBV6-6; CDR3aa: CASSTTRWGETQYF; CDR3nt: TGTGCCAGCAGCACGACTAGGTGGGGAGAGACCCAGTACTTC
j_gene: TRBJ2-5; d_gene: .; abundance: .; v_gene: TRBV30; CDR3aa: CAWSSVQETQYF; CDR3nt: TGTGCCTGGAGTAGCGTCCAAGAGACCCAGTACTTC
j_gene: TRBJ2-1; d_gene: .; abundance: .; v_gene: TRBV2; CDR3aa: CASILLAINEQFF; CDR3nt: TGTGCCAGCATCCTACTAGCTATCAATGAGCAGTTCTTC
j_gene: TRBJ1-6; d_gene: TRBD1; abundance: .; v_gene: TRBV4-1; CDR3aa: CASSQTGVGPLHF; CDR3nt: TGCGCCAGCAGCCAAACAGGGGTGGGACCCCTCCACTTT
j_gene: TRBJ1-4; d_gene: .; abundance: .; v_gene: TRBV7-9; CDR3aa: CASSGISGATNEKLFF; CDR3nt: TGTGCCAGCAGCGGTATTTCGGGTGCAACTAATGAAAAACTGTTTTTT
j_gene: TRBJ2-7; d_gene: .; abundance: .; v_gene: TRBV28; CDR3aa: CASSPTGARRYEQYF; CDR3nt: TGTGCCAGCAGTCCCACGGGGGCCCGCCGCTACGAGCAGTACTTC
j_gene: TRBJ1-4; d_gene: .; abundance: .; v_gene: TRBV7-9; CDR3aa: CASSLGHVNEKLFF; CDR3nt: TGTGCCAGCAGTCTAGGGCACGTTAATGAAAAACTGTTTTTT
j_gene: TRBJ2-7; d_gene: .; abundance: few; v_gene: TRBV19; CDR3aa: CASADSYEQYF; CDR3nt: TGTGCCAGCGCCGATTCCTACGAGCAGTACTTC
j_gene: TRBJ2-5; d_gene: .; abundance: .; v_gene: TRBV2; CDR3aa: CASSYGETQYF; CDR3nt: TGTGCCAGCAGTTATGGGGAGACCCAGTACTTC